A single sample gave rise to the 32 T cell receptor beta chains below, sequenced in a study of shared clonotypes between healthy human individuals. Naive-designated CD8 cells lacked CD45RO, were positively enriched for CCR7, and omitted terminally differentiated effector memory CD45RA+ cells. Generated by immunoSEQ multiplex PCR, the TCRdb table keeps only in-frame clones and is missing some. This table has fewer than 1 million clones, just over 95% appearing once. The sample was naive CD8+ T cells sorted from blood. These receptors originate from a man aged 30-40 years in good health.

The V call is TRBV11-2, the J call TRBJ1-1, with no clear D. V was shortened by 2 bases and J by 7 bases, with 11 bases between the two germline ends. The CDR3 loop spans 13 amino acids. Germline lookup yields CDR1 SGHAT and CDR2 FQNNGV. Written as DNA, the CDR3 is TGTGCCAGCAGCTTATGGGTTGAAAGTGAAGCTTTCTTT. As protein: CASSLWVESEAFF.

The chain joins TRBV4-1 to TRBJ1-4; D remains ambiguous. From germline, CDR1 is MGHRA and CDR2 YSYEKL. The germline V and J ends were trimmed by 6 bases and 3 bases, with 11 bases remaining between them. The CDR3 extends over 14 amino acids. The CDR3: CASSFRAANEKLFF. In DNA form, the CDR3 reads TGCGCCAGCAGTTTTCGCGCGGCTAATGAAAAACTGTTTTTT.

The chain has TRBV5-1 and TRBJ2-5; 9 nucleotides agree with TRBD1. V lost 3 bases, J lost 2 bases, and 8 bases stayed unmatched. The CDR3 runs 16 residues. The germline gives CDR1 SGHRS, CDR2 YFSETQ. DNA for the CDR3: TGCGCCAGCAGCTATCCCCGGGACAGGGATCAAGAGACCCAGTACTTC. Its protein is CASSYPRDRDQETQYF.

For this clone: Other DNA sequences in this sample translate to the same CDR3. V and J are TRBV9 and TRBJ2-1; D is undetermined. The V end was cut by 0 bases, the J end by 6 bases, with 7 bases between. This CDR3 region has 13 residues. From germline, CDR1 is SGDLS and CDR2 YYNGEE. CDR3 in amino acids: CASSVAPGNEQFF. CDR3 sequence (DNA): TGTGCCAGCAGCGTAGCTCCCGGCAATGAGCAGTTCTTC.

The rearrangement links TRBV15 to TRBJ2-1, with D hard to call. The CDR3 extends over 17 amino acids. V lost 0 bases and J 1 base, leaving 13 bases between the germline ends. Per germline, CDR1 LNHNV and CDR2 YYDKDF (reference sequence). The DNA of the CDR3 is TGTGCCACCAGCAGAGATCCCGATATATCTTCCTACAATGAGCAGTTCTTC. Translated: CATSRDPDISSYNEQFF.

The chain couples TRBV28 to TRBJ2-3; tentatively, D is TRBD2 (6 bases). Germline lookup yields CDR1 MDHEN and CDR2 SYDVKM. This CDR3 region has 16 residues. With 6 bases removed from V and 2 bases from J, the gap between germline ends came to 18 bases. CDR3 region: CASSPFDGLNTDTQYF. Here the CDR3 DNA reads TGTGCCAGCAGCCCCTTCGACGGACTAAACACAGATACGCAGTATTTT.

The chain carries TRBV19 and TRBJ1-5; 7 nucleotides match TRBD1. The junction had 7 bases not matched to a gene; V was cut back by 6 bases and J by 5 bases. The length of the CDR3 is 14 residues. CDR1 and CDR2 (germline): LNHDA, SQIVND (reference sequence). The CDR3 reads CASSLWDRDQPQHF. CDR3 sequence (DNA): TGTGCCAGTAGCTTGTGGGACAGAGATCAGCCCCAGCATTTT.

The CDR3 region is CASSFYGERYNEQFF. CDR3 bases: TGTGCCAGCAGCTTTTATGGGGAACGCTACAATGAGCAGTTCTTC. The J gene is TRBJ2-1, the V gene TRBV7-4; D is undetermined. Germline loops: CDR1 SGHVT, CDR2 SQSDAQ. The CDR3 totals 15 residues. Trimming shortened V by 3 bases and J by 3 bases, and 12 bases separated the two germline ends.

The chain joins TRBV7-9 to TRBJ2-1; D gene unclear. This CDR3 comprises 13 residues. Trimming removed 5 bases at V and 5 bases at J, with 10 bases between. Per the germline V gene, CDR1 is SEHNR and CDR2 is FQNEAQ (reference sequence). The CDR3 bases are TGTGCCAGCAGCGCGGTTCTTGACAATGAGCAGTTCTTC. Protein: CASSAVLDNEQFF. The full variable domain, its missing parts supplied by reference TRBV7-9 and TRBJ2-1, is DTGVSQNPRHKITKRGQNVTFRCDPISEHNRLYWYRQTLGQGPEFLTYFQNEAQLEKSRLLSDRFSAERPKGSFSTLEIQRTEQGDSAMYLCASSAVLDNEQFFGPGTRLTVL.

This chain connects TRBV13 to TRBJ2-1; D perhaps matches TRBD2 (5 bases). The CDR3 is made up of 13 amino acids. V was clipped by 11 bases and J by 0 bases, with 11 bases between them. Germline V gene sequence: CDR1 PRHDT, CDR2 FYEKMQ (reference sequence). The CDR3 loop is CALGESSYNEQFF. As DNA, the CDR3 is TGTGCCCTCGGGGAAAGCTCCTACAATGAGCAGTTCTTC.

The genes are TRBV13 and TRBJ2-1, with a weak D call TRBD2 (6 bases). This CDR3 region has 14 residues. The germline CDR1 and CDR2 sequences are PRHDT and FYEKMQ (reference sequence). Trimming removed 1 base at V and 5 bases at J, with 9 bases between. The CDR3 loop is CASSLEPSDNEQFF. The CDR3 nucleotides are TGTGCCAGCAGCTTAGAGCCTAGCGACAATGAGCAGTTCTTC.

J is TRBJ2-7 and V is TRBV5-1, with 8 bases aligning to TRBD2. The CDR3 has 13 residues. Losses at the gene ends were 5 bases for V and 2 bases for J; bases not matched to a gene: 3. Germline lookup yields CDR1 SGHRS and CDR2 YFSETQ. The CDR3 DNA reads TGCGCCAGCAGACTAGCGGTCACCTACGAGCAGTACTTC. Amino acids: CASRLAVTYEQYF.

This chain uses TRBV7-9 with TRBJ2-2, with a possible D match to TRBD1 (6 bases). The germline CDR1 and CDR2 sequences are SEHNR and FQNEAQ (reference sequence). CDR3 length equals 15 residues. V was pared by 8 bases and J by 0 bases, with 13 bases between. CDR3: CASYPGTPNTGELFF. CDR3 DNA sequence: TGTGCCAGCTACCCTGGGACACCGAACACCGGGGAGCTGTTTTTT.

This sequence joins TRBV11-2 and TRBJ1-1; D is perhaps TRBD1 (6 bases). Trimming left V 1 base short and J 3 bases short, with 12 bases between. CDR1 SGHAT and CDR2 FQNNGV come from the germline V gene. The CDR3 totals 15 residues. The CDR3 nucleotides are TGTGCCAGCAGCTTAGGTGGGCAGGGGTACACTGAAGCTTTCTTT. It yields the protein CASSLGGQGYTEAFF.

The rearrangement uses TRBV9 and TRBJ1-2; D not resolved. CDR3 size: 14 residues. V gave up 0 bases and J gave up 0 bases, with 6 bases separating them. Germline assignment: CDR1 SGDLS and CDR2 YYNGEE. The CDR3 region is CASSVEAANYGYTF. CDR3 in DNA: TGTGCCAGCAGCGTAGAGGCAGCTAACTATGGCTACACCTTC.

The J gene is TRBJ2-7, the V gene TRBV9, with 7 bases lining up with TRBD1. V lost 0 bases to trimming and J lost 3 bases; unmatched junction nucleotides: 12. Germline lookup yields CDR1 SGDLS and CDR2 YYNGEE. The CDR3 length is 17 residues. The CDR3 sequence is CASSVDGFGTEGYEQYF. The CDR3 bases are TGTGCCAGCAGCGTAGATGGATTCGGGACAGAGGGCTACGAGCAGTACTTC. Complete variable domain (other parts from reference TRBV9 and TRBJ2-7): DSGVTQTPKHLITATGQRVTLRCSPRSGDLSVYWYQQSLDQGLQFLIQYYNGEERAKGNILERFSAQQFPDLHSELNLSSLELGDSALYFCASSVDGFGTEGYEQYFGPGTRLTVT.

This clone was detected once. The chain joins TRBV27 to TRBJ2-7; maybe TRBD2 (5 bases). CDR1 is MNHEY and CDR2 is SMNVEV in the germline V gene (reference sequence). Trimming took 0 bases from V and 0 from J, leaving 12 bases between them. The CDR3 extends over 16 amino acids. The DNA of the CDR3 is TGTGCCAGCAGTTTATCCGGGATAAGCCTCTCCTACGAGCAGTACTTC. This gives the protein CASSLSGISLSYEQYF.

This clone was counted a few times. The chain has TRBV27 and TRBJ2-7; D might be TRBD1 (6 bases). This CDR3 spans 15 amino acids. Trimming stripped 6 bases from V and 2 bases from J, with 17 bases between. Germline lookup yields CDR1 MNHEY and CDR2 SMNVEV (reference sequence). CDR3 sequence reads: CASRSRDNPPYEQYF. CDR3 sequence (DNA): TGTGCCAGCAGATCCCGGGACAATCCCCCCTACGAGCAGTACTTC.

This chain joins TRBV5-1 and TRBJ2-7; 7 bases agree with TRBD1. V shed 4 bases, J shed 2 bases, and the junction held 9 bases outside the gene matches. The CDR3 has 15 amino acids. Germline loops: CDR1 SGHRS, CDR2 YFSETQ. CDR3 amino acids: CASSVNPGQTYEQYF. CDR3 sequence (DNA): TGCGCCAGCAGCGTAAACCCGGGACAGACCTACGAGCAGTACTTC.

The rearrangement links TRBV5-5 to TRBJ1-1; D is perhaps TRBD1 (5 bases). The ends were cut back, 4 bases at V and 5 bases at J, with 12 bases in the middle. Looked up from germline, CDR1 is SGHKS and CDR2 is YYEKEE (reference sequence). This CDR3 has 13 residues. CDR3 DNA: TGTGCCAGCAGCCTCGGACACGGGACTGAAGCTTTCTTT. Its translation is CASSLGHGTEAFF.

The chain couples TRBV4-1 to TRBJ2-7; the match to TRBD1 covers 7 bases. CDR3 length: 14 amino acids. Germline CDR1 reads MGHRA; CDR2 reads YSYEKL. Trimming cost V 4 bases and J 2 bases; bases outside gene matches: 5. CDR3 protein: CASSLTQGAYEQYF. CDR3 coding DNA: TGCGCCAGCAGCCTTACTCAGGGGGCCTACGAGCAGTACTTC.

The CDR3 loop reads CASSLFLAPNIQYF. The CDR3 region has the DNA TGTGCCAGCAGCTTATTCCTAGCGCCGAACATTCAGTACTTC. The gene calls are TRBV7-9 and TRBJ2-4, with D perhaps TRBD2 (6 bases). Germline CDR1 SEHNR, CDR2 FQNEAQ (reference sequence). V was clipped by 2 bases and J by 7 bases, with 12 bases between them. The CDR3 has 14 amino acids.

This clone has just one count. The rearrangement links TRBV2 to TRBJ1-2; D is ambiguous. The ends were cut back, 5 bases at V and 7 bases at J, with 17 bases in the middle. Germline loops: CDR1 SNHLY, CDR2 FYNNEI. CDR3 size: 14 residues. Here the CDR3 DNA reads TGTGCCAGCAGTTTTGTGGGAGGAACTCGTGGCTACACCTTC. Its protein product is CASSFVGGTRGYTF.

The gene calls are TRBV15 and TRBJ1-2, with no clear D. This CDR3 spans 16 amino acids. Germline V gives CDR1 LNHNV, CDR2 YYDKDF (reference sequence). V dropped 5 bases and J dropped 1 base, with 17 bases sitting between them. The CDR3 loop is CATSATPELVNYGYTF. As DNA, the CDR3 is TGTGCCACCAGCGCCACCCCCGAATTGGTTAACTATGGCTACACCTTC.

The gene calls are TRBV6-5 and TRBJ2-3; D is ambiguous. CDR1 and CDR2 (germline): MNHEY, SVGAGI. Trimming took off 1 base at V and 3 bases at J, with 5 bases between the two ends. The CDR3 sequence is 13 residues long. CDR3 amino acids: CASSYYNTDTQYF. The CDR3, as DNA: TGTGCCAGCAGTTACTACAATACAGATACGCAGTATTTT.

Notes on this clone: At one end the junction does not follow the germline gene, possibly because of a read error. The chain links TRBV4-1 to TRBJ2-7; TRBD1 is a possible D gene (6 bases). There are 14 residues in the CDR3. The V gene's germline CDR1 is MGHRA and CDR2 YSYEKL. CDR3 sequence: CASSPGQNSFEQYF. The CDR3 DNA follows: TGCGCCAGCAGCCCCGGACAGAACTCCTTCGAGCAGTACTTC.

The chain is built from TRBV7-9 and TRBJ2-6, with D tentatively TRBD1 (6 bases). The germline CDR1 and CDR2 sequences are SEHNR and FQNEAQ (reference sequence). The CDR3 has 15 amino acids. The V gene lost 8 bases and the J gene lost 0 bases, with 11 bases spanning the gap. The CDR3 sequence: CASRQGNSGANVLTF. In nucleotides, the CDR3 is TGTGCCAGCCGCCAGGGGAACTCTGGGGCCAACGTCCTGACTTTC.

The gene calls are TRBV11-2 and TRBJ1-1, with D tentatively TRBD1 (6 bases). CDR1 SGHAT and CDR2 FQNNGV come from the germline V gene. V shed 1 base and J shed 4 bases, with 16 bases lying between them. The CDR3 consists of 16 residues. DNA of the CDR3: TGTGCCAGCAGCTTAGTTTGGGGGAACAGGGTCACTGAAGCTTTCTTT. Residues: CASSLVWGNRVTEAFF.

CDR3: CASSYSGVRADTQYF. The CDR3 DNA reads TGTGCCAGCAGTTACTCGGGGGTTAGGGCAGATACGCAGTATTTT. The genes are TRBV6-5 and TRBJ2-3; tentatively, D is TRBD1 or TRBD2 (5 bases each). The CDR3 covers 15 residues. Germline V lookup: CDR1 MNHEY, CDR2 SVGAGI. V lost 0 bases and J lost 4, with 11 bases in between.

V gene TRBV27 combines with J gene TRBJ2-3, with 7 bases matching TRBD2. The CDR3 consists of 15 residues. Per germline, CDR1 MNHEY and CDR2 SMNVEV (reference sequence). V shed 5 bases and J 0 bases; nucleotides not matched to a gene: 5. DNA for the CDR3: TGTGCCAGCAGTACGCCAGCGGGAAGCACAGATACGCAGTATTTT. This sequence encodes CASSTPAGSTDTQYF.

This sequence joins TRBV2 and TRBJ1-5; tentative D call: TRBD1 (6 bases). Germline CDR1 is SNHLY and CDR2 is FYNNEI. V was cut by 4 bases and J by 3 bases, with 19 bases left in between. This CDR3 spans 17 amino acids. CDR3 loop: CASSVITRDIHNQPQHF. The DNA of the CDR3 is TGTGCCAGCAGTGTTATAACCCGGGACATTCACAATCAGCCCCAGCATTTT.

The genes are TRBV29-1 and TRBJ2-7, with 10 positions matching TRBD2. V trimming: 2 bases; J trimming: 5 bases; junction bases outside the gene matches: 9. The CDR3 is made up of 15 amino acids. The V gene's germline CDR1 is SQVTM and CDR2 ANQGSEA. The CDR3 reads CSVESLAGDQNEQYF. The CDR3 region has the DNA TGCAGCGTTGAAAGTCTAGCGGGAGACCAAAACGAGCAGTACTTC.